This entry is about one T cell receptor beta chain. Method: immunoSEQ multiplex PCR; TCRdb's copy keeps in-frame clones and lacks some. The table has more than 100,000 clones, about 86% seen once. This sample stems from a study of blood T cell repertoires in COVID-19. Study background: Sample material is recorded as cDNA or gDNA derived from T cells, B-cell-depleted T cells, or PBMCs.

Germline CDR1 is SNHLY and CDR2 is FYNNEI. The CDR3 has 14 amino acids. V was pared by 7 bases and J by 7 bases, with 19 bases between. Which cohort a participant joined came from the clinical history participants gave. The gene calls are TRBV2 and TRBJ2-5, with D possibly being TRBD1 (6 bases). The specimen was PBMCs or T cells enriched from blood (not recorded which). The clonotype originates from a middle-aged man with acute COVID-19. This CDR3 is CASKVQGSGGTQYF. The CDR3 bases are TGTGCCAGCAAAGTCCAGGGGTCCGGAGGGACCCAGTACTTC.